This entry lists 5 T cell receptor beta chains sequenced from one sample in a study of T cell repertoires in cytomegalovirus infection. TCRdb re-analysed the reads in MiXCR, keeping a single row per CDR3 protein. The sample yields around 300,000 distinct CDR3 sequences, more than 20% seen once. Sample: PBMCs. Receptor source: a human donor in good health (CMV status not recorded). Some clones in this sample may be carry-over from other donors' samples.

The chain joins TRBV18 to TRBJ2-5; D possibly matches TRBD1 or TRBD2 (5 bases each). Trimming stripped 3 bases from V and 7 bases from J, with 15 bases between. CDR3 length equals 14 residues. CDR1 KGHSH and CDR2 LQKENI come from the germline V gene. The CDR3 protein is CASSPTGAGGTQYF. CDR3 nucleotide sequence: TGTGCCAGCTCACCGACCGGGGCCGGAGGGACCCAGTACTTC. The complete variable domain, with remaining parts taken from reference TRBV18 and TRBJ2-5, reads NAGVMQNPRHLVRRRGQEARLRCSPMKGHSHVYWYRQLPEEGLKFMVYLQKENIIDESGMPKERFSAEFPKEGPSILRIQQVVRGDSAAYFCASSPTGAGGTQYFGPGTRLLVL.

J is TRBJ1-5 and V is TRBV6-2 or TRBV6-3; a possible D gene is TRBD1 (6 bases). The CDR3 runs to 13 residues. Per the germline V gene, CDR1 is MNHEY and CDR2 is SVGEGT. Trimming pared 4 bases from V and 11 bases from J, leaving 15 bases between. DNA for the CDR3: TGTGCCAGCAGTTTCAACGGGGGCGGGTCCCAGCATTTT. The encoded protein is CASSFNGGGSQHF.

This clonotype showed up many times. The J gene is TRBJ1-2, the V gene TRBV4-1; D is possibly TRBD1 (6 bases). Trimming left V 4 bases short and J 0 bases short, with 15 bases between. Germline V gene data show CDR1 as MGHRA and CDR2 as YSYEKL. The CDR3 contains 16 residues. CDR3 region: CASSPTGTQANYGYTF. The CDR3 coding sequence is TGCGCCAGCAGCCCAACCGGGACACAAGCTAACTATGGCTACACCTTC.

This clonotype showed up many times. This rearrangement joins TRBV7-3 to TRBJ2-5; D is possibly TRBD1 (5 bases). Per the germline V gene, CDR1 is SGHTA and CDR2 is FQGTGA. V was clipped by 0 bases and J by 3 bases, with 5 bases between them. The CDR3 loop spans 13 amino acids. In DNA form, the CDR3 reads TGTGCCAGCAGCTTAACCAGGGAAGAGACCCAGTACTTC. Encoded protein: CASSLTREETQYF.

CDR3 DNA sequence: TGCAGTGCTCTTGGACAGCCCTATAGCAATCAGCCCCAGCATTTT. Translated: CSALGQPYSNQPQHF. The rearrangement uses TRBV20-1 and TRBJ1-5, with TRBD1 as a possible D gene (6 bases). This CDR3 has 15 residues. Trimming took 5 bases from V and 0 from J, leaving 14 bases between them. The germline V gene encodes CDR1 DFQATT and CDR2 SNEGSKA (reference sequence).